This T cell receptor (beta chain) was obtained from a study of cytotoxic CD8 clonotypes in ibrutinib-treated CLL. Study summary: Results showed roughly 25 partial and 2 complete responses; following median around 68 months, approximately 15 remained remitted, roughly 12 advanced. General study points: The clonality rise at ibrutinib response reflected private clonotype expansion. Baseline levels were approached again at progression, after clonality had risen at ibrutinib response.

Looked up from germline, CDR1 is MNHNS and CDR2 is SASEGT. Unmatched junction bases numbered 7, after V lost 4 bases and J lost 0 bases. CDR3 size: 17 residues. Deep sequencing aimed at 1 in 200,000 to 1 in 1 million T cells' resolution. Here immunoSEQ multiplex PCR was the method, and the copy in TCRdb shows in-frame clones only, minus some. This table has more than 6,000 clones, roughly 70% appearing once. Of note for this clone: Its target is not known.

This TCR derives from a human donor with chronic lymphocytic leukemia. This sample comprised PBMCs, obtained before ibrutinib treatment. V is TRBV6-1 and J is TRBJ1-3, with TRBD1 matching over 9 bases. The CDR3 bases are TGTGCCAGCAGTGGGACAGGGGCAACGAGCTCTGGAAACACCATATATTTT. Its translation: CASSGTGATSSGNTIYF.